Shown below are 31 T cell receptor beta chains from a single sample sequenced in a study of tumor-infiltrating lymphocytes in primary liver carcinoma. Total RNA and DNA came together from around 20-30 mg of bulk tissue without cell sorting. cDNA specific to TCR beta was made from around 450 ng of total RNA, with a constant-region primer employed for priming. What produced the TCR beta libraries was three nested multiplex PCR rounds using slightly modified ARM-PCR. The first two PCR rounds used TRBV1-TRBV30 forward primers with a C-beta reverse primer, nine to ten cycles each. TCRdb redid the calling of the multiplex PCR reads with MiXCR, one entry per CDR3 protein. The sample shows roughly 86,000 distinct CDR3 sequences, approximately 72% of them seen only once. Material: tumor-adjacent normal liver tissue. The receptors were gathered from a man aged 35-49 years with primary liver carcinoma and hepatitis B virus infection.

The count of this clonotype is one. This may stem from a read error, because a much larger clone lies one nucleotide away. V and J are TRBV5-6 and TRBJ2-1; 9 nucleotides align to TRBD2. This CDR3 contains 15 residues. Per germline, CDR1 SGHDT and CDR2 YYEEEE. CDR3 protein: CASSVLAGPYIEQFF. The CDR3 DNA reads TGTGCCAGCAGCGTGCTAGCGGGACCCTACATTGAGCAGTTCTTC.

This clonotype was observed a handful of times. Compared with germline, one end of the junction differs, possibly owing to a read error. The genes are TRBV12-3 or TRBV12-4 and TRBJ2-1, with 9 bases matching TRBD2. The CDR3 covers 15 residues. The CDR3, as DNA: TGTGCCAGCAGTTTAGGGGCGGGAGGGTCTAATGAGCGGTTCTTC. Encoded protein: CASSLGAGGSNERFF.

To note about this clonotype: A read error may be the cause here, since a much bigger clone is one base away. This sequence joins TRBV29-1 and TRBJ1-2; D is undetermined. Germline-derived CDR1 and CDR2 are SQVTM and ANQGSEA. The CDR3 is 14 amino acids. The CDR3 DNA is TGCAGCATTGAAGACGTGGGGAGCGACTATGGCTACACCTTC. As protein: CSIEDVGSDYGYTF. Full variable domain (missing parts from reference TRBV29-1 and TRBJ1-2): SAVISQKPSRDICQRGTSLTIQCQVDSQVTMMFWYRQQPGQSLTLIATANQGSEATYESGFVIDKFPISRPNLTFSTLTVSNMSPEDSSIYLCSIEDVGSDYGYTFGSGTRLTVV.

Notes on this clonotype: This is likely a read error, given that the CDR3 carries no conserved phenylalanine or tryptophan at its end. J is TRBJ2-3 and V is TRBV5-1; TRBD2 matches 9 bases. CDR3 length: 15 residues. Trimming removed 1 base from V and 1 base from J; junction bases left unmatched: 1. Germline loops: CDR1 SGHRS, CDR2 YFSETQ. The CDR3 sequence is CASSLLAGGTDTQYS. CDR3 DNA sequence: TGCGCCAGCAGCTTGTTAGCGGGAGGCACAGATACGCAGTATTCT.

The chain has TRBV4-1 and TRBJ2-3; D is unresolved. The J call is in doubt because the DNA end fits TRBJ1-5 better. The germline V gene has CDR1 MGHRA and CDR2 YSYEKL. This CDR3 is built from 14 residues. The CDR3 sequence: CASSGGREIDTQHF. Here the CDR3 DNA reads TGCGCCAGCAGTGGCGGGAGGGAGATAGATACGCAGCATTTT.

Here the CDR3 reads CATTQGRDDTQYF. The DNA for the CDR3 is TGTGCCACCACCCAAGGGAGGGATGATACGCAGTATTTT. This rearrangement joins TRBV6-1 to TRBJ2-3; 7 bases are a match to TRBD2. The CDR3 extends over 13 amino acids. V was pared by 10 bases and J by 6 bases, with 10 bases of the junction left unmatched. In germline, CDR1 is MNHNS, CDR2 SASEGT.

About this clonotype itself: A read error may account for a junction end that differs from germline. The chain uses TRBV11-2 and TRBJ2-5, with 9 positions matching TRBD1. This CDR3 region has 14 residues. In germline, CDR1 is SGHAT, CDR2 FQNNGV. Here the CDR3 reads CASSLGTGQETQNF. Written as DNA, the CDR3 is TGTGCCAGCAGCTTGGGGACAGGGCAAGAGACTCAGAACTTC.

Notes on this clonotype: This may arise from a read error, as a much more abundant clone is one base away. The rearrangement joins TRBV5-4 to TRBJ2-3, with TRBD1 as a possible D gene (6 bases). This CDR3 has 16 amino acids. Trimming left V 7 bases short and J 0 bases short, with 18 bases between. From germline, CDR1 is SGHNT and CDR2 YYREEE (reference sequence). CDR3 amino acids: CASCWSRGASTDTQYF. The CDR3 nucleotides read TGTGCCAGCTGCTGGTCCAGGGGAGCTAGCACAGATACGCAGTATTTT.

Worth noting for this clonotype: The CDR3 does not end in the conserved phenylalanine or tryptophan, so this is likely a read error. V is TRBV11-2 and J is TRBJ1-5, with D perhaps matching TRBD1 (6 bases). The ends were cut back, 5 bases at V and 4 bases at J, with 18 bases in the middle. Germline CDR1 is SGHAT and CDR2 is FQNNGV. The CDR3 length is 16 residues. DNA for the CDR3: TGTGCCAGCAGCCGGGCGGGGGGACATAGTAATCAGCCCCAGCATATT. Translation gives CASSRAGGHSNQPQHI.

This chain links TRBV5-6 with TRBJ1-5; D is ambiguous. Germline V gene sequence: CDR1 SGHDT, CDR2 YYEEEE. V gave up 0 bases and J gave up 7 bases, with 8 bases separating them. The CDR3 sequence is 13 residues long. CDR3 protein: CASSLARVQPQHF. CDR3 in DNA: TGTGCCAGCAGCTTGGCTCGGGTGCAGCCCCAGCATTTT.

This clonotype ranks as medium-sized. The J gene is TRBJ2-3, the V gene TRBV11-2; 7 positions match TRBD2. With V trimmed by 2 bases and J by 1 base, 3 bases remained unmatched. This CDR3 is 15 amino acids long. Germline CDR1 and CDR2: SGHAT and FQNNGV. For the CDR3, the DNA is TGTGCCAGCAGCTTACGGGAGGTTGGCACAGATACGCAGTATTTT. It encodes CASSLREVGTDTQYF. Variable domain in full (rest from reference TRBV11-2 and TRBJ2-3): EAGVAQSPRYKIIEKRQSVAFWCNPISGHATLYWYQQILGQGPKLLIQFQNNGVVDDSQLPKDRFSAERLKGVDSTLKIQPAKLEDSAVYLCASSLREVGTDTQYFGPGTRLTVL.

This clonotype was seen ten or more times. V and J are TRBV28 and TRBJ2-3; 7 bases are a match to TRBD2. This CDR3 is built from 15 residues. Trimming took 2 bases from V and 1 from J; bases not matched to a gene: 3. The germline gives CDR1 MDHEN, CDR2 SYDVKM. In DNA, the CDR3 is TGTGCCAGCAGTTTAACTGCGGGAGGCACAGATACGCAGTATTTT. Residues: CASSLTAGGTDTQYF. The full variable domain, rest sourced from reference TRBV28 and TRBJ2-3, is DVKVTQSSRYLVKRTGEKVFLECVQDMDHENMFWYRQDPGLGLRLIYFSYDVKMKEKGDIPEGYSVSREKKERFSLILESASTNQTSMYLCASSLTAGGTDTQYFGPGTRLTVL.

As concerns this clonotype: Sequence at one end of the junction differs from germline and may be a read error. The chain has TRBV11-2 and TRBJ2-7; 7 bases map to TRBD2. This CDR3 region has 15 residues. CDR1 SGHAT and CDR2 FQNNGV come from the germline V gene. CDR3 amino acids: CASSLVGGSSYGQHF. CDR3 in DNA: TGTGCCAGCAGTTTAGTGGGGGGGAGCTCCTACGGGCAGCACTTC.

A remark on this clonotype: At one end, the junction sequence differs from germline, possibly due to a read error. This chain connects TRBV11-2 to TRBJ2-1; D unclear. The CDR3 spans 15 residues. Per germline, CDR1 SGHAT and CDR2 FQNNGV. The CDR3 DNA follows: TGTGCCAGTAGCTTCGATGACTGGGATTTCAATGAGCAGTTCTTC. Its protein product is CASSFDDWDFNEQFF.

The V gene is TRBV29-1, the J gene TRBJ2-2; D unclear. There are 10 residues in the CDR3. Germline values: CDR1 SQVTM, CDR2 ANQGSEA. The CDR3 bases are TGCAGTGTTTGGCAGGGGGAGCTGTTTTTT. Encoded protein: CSVWQGELFF.

This clonotype was counted ten times or more. The genes are TRBV30 and TRBJ2-6; D call uncertain. CDR3 length: 13 residues. Germline CDR1 GTSNPN, CDR2 SVGIG (reference sequence). Between the trimmed V and J ends, which lost 5 bases and 0 bases, there was a span of 5 bases. CDR3 residues: CAWQNSGANVLTF. In DNA form, the CDR3 reads TGTGCCTGGCAGAACTCTGGGGCCAACGTCCTGACTTTC.

This chain joins TRBV11-2 and TRBJ1-1, with a tentative D call TRBD1 (5 bases). V lost 10 bases, J lost 2 bases, and 14 bases lay in between. CDR1 and CDR2 (germline): SGHAT, FQNNGV. The CDR3 is 13 residues long. This chain's CDR3 is CANTFQGNTEAFF. CDR3 nucleotides: TGTGCCAACACCTTCCAGGGAAACACTGAAGCTTTCTTT.

The genes are TRBV2 and TRBJ2-1; D tentatively reads TRBD1 or TRBD2 (5 bases each). This CDR3 has 12 residues. Trimming shortened V by 10 bases and J by 2 bases, and 9 bases separated the two germline ends. The germline V gene has CDR1 SNHLY and CDR2 FYNNEI. The CDR3 sequence is CATGTAYNEQFF. The CDR3, as DNA: TGTGCCACCGGGACCGCCTACAATGAGCAGTTCTTC.

This clonotype showed up just once. The rearrangement uses TRBV19 and TRBJ1-6; D may be TRBD1 (6 bases). This CDR3 comprises 15 residues. Germline V gene sequence: CDR1 LNHDA, CDR2 SQIVND (reference sequence). V gave up 0 bases and J gave up 11 bases, with 14 bases separating them. CDR3 residues: CASSIDHQGQTPLHF. The CDR3 DNA is TGTGCCAGTAGTATAGATCACCAGGGGCAGACACCCCTCCACTTT.

On this clonotype itself: This likely comes from a read error, as the CDR3 has no conserved phenylalanine or tryptophan at its end. The DNA is left out, because the CDR3 cannot be placed on it with certainty; the CDR3 is given as TCRdb lists it. The chain employs TRBV6-5 and TRBJ2-7; TRBD1 reflects the table's D call only, with no check against the DNA. The CDR3 has 12 residues if both end residues are counted. Germline V lookup: CDR1 MNHEY, CDR2 SVGAGI. CDR3 sequence reads: CASSPQGCLEYS.

Remarks on this clonotype: Possible read error: a much larger clone is one base away. This chain links TRBV5-5 with TRBJ1-5; D gene ambiguous. Trimming pared 2 bases from V and 3 bases from J, leaving 9 bases between. The length of the CDR3 is 14 residues. CDR1 and CDR2 (germline): SGHKS, YYEKEE (reference sequence). CDR3 nucleotides: TGTGCCAGCAGCTTTTGGCTTATCAATCAGCCCCAGCATTTT. It translates to CASSFWLINQPQHF. The full variable domain, its missing parts supplied by reference TRBV5-5 and TRBJ1-5, is DAGVTQSPTHLIKTRGQQVTLRCSPISGHKSVSWYQQVLGQGPQFIFQYYEKEERGRGNFPDRFSARQFPNYSSELNVNALLLGDSALYLCASSFWLINQPQHFGDGTRLSIL.

About this clonotype: One end of the junction does not line up with germline, which may come from a read error. J is TRBJ2-1 and V is TRBV12-3 or TRBV12-4; TRBD1 is a possible D gene (6 bases). The CDR3 has 13 residues. The CDR3 spells CASRPQGYNEKFF. The CDR3 nucleotides read TGTGCCAGCAGACCTCAGGGGTACAATGAGAAGTTCTTC.

This clonotype was observed at least ten times. This chain connects TRBV29-1 to TRBJ2-7; 9 positions match TRBD1. V dropped 3 bases and J dropped 3; count of bases not matched to a gene: 12. CDR3 length: 16 residues. Germline CDR1 and CDR2: SQVTM and ANQGSEA. The CDR3 spells CSVDQPDRGHYYEQYF. Here the CDR3 DNA reads TGCAGCGTTGACCAACCGGACAGGGGACACTACTACGAGCAGTACTTC.

The chain is built from TRBV11-2 and TRBJ2-5; 11 bases are shared with TRBD2. From germline, CDR1 is SGHAT and CDR2 FQNNGV. This CDR3 has 16 amino acids. V lost 8 bases and J lost 2; bases outside the gene matches: 10. The CDR3 is CASLGILAGGQETQYF. As DNA, the CDR3 is TGTGCCAGCTTAGGTATCCTAGCGGGGGGACAAGAGACCCAGTACTTC. Full variable domain (rest looked up from reference TRBV11-2 and TRBJ2-5): EAGVAQSPRYKIIEKRQSVAFWCNPISGHATLYWYQQILGQGPKLLIQFQNNGVVDDSQLPKDRFSAERLKGVDSTLKIQPAKLEDSAVYLCASLGILAGGQETQYFGPGTRLLVL.

This clonotype has at least ten counts. The chain links TRBV5-1 to TRBJ2-5, with 7 bases that match TRBD2. J gave up 3 bases and V 1 base, and 3 bases lay outside the gene matches. The germline CDR1 and CDR2 sequences are SGHRS and YFSETQ. The CDR3 runs to 14 residues. The chain's CDR3 is CASSLNLAEETQYF. CDR3 nucleotides: TGCGCCAGCAGCTTGAACCTAGCGGAAGAGACCCAGTACTTC.

With regard to this clonotype: A clone one base away is much larger, so this may be a read error. This rearrangement joins TRBV5-6 to TRBJ1-2; TRBD1 is a possible D gene (6 bases). Germline assignment: CDR1 SGHDT and CDR2 YYEEEE. The CDR3 length is 15 residues. Trimming cost V 5 bases and J 3 bases, with 17 bases left between them. CDR3 coding DNA: TGTGCCAGCAGATTGTTGAACAGGGCGGACTATGGCTACACCTTC. Its protein is CASRLLNRADYGYTF.

The rearrangement uses TRBV4-1 and TRBJ2-2; D assignment may be TRBD1 or TRBD2 (6 bases each). V was trimmed by 5 bases and J by 3 bases, leaving 22 bases between them. The length of the CDR3 is 18 residues. CDR1 and CDR2 (germline): MGHRA, YSYEKL. CDR3 DNA sequence: TGCGCCAGCAGCATCGGGTGGGGGGCGTATGGGGACACCGGGGAGCTGTTTTTT. It translates to CASSIGWGAYGDTGELFF.

Turning to this clonotype: A much larger clone lies a single base off, so this may be a read error. This rearrangement joins TRBV29-1 to TRBJ2-2, with D maybe TRBD2 (7 bases). The CDR3 is made up of 15 amino acids. The germline V gene encodes CDR1 SQVTM and CDR2 ANQGSEA. This CDR3 reads CSVGGGQQNSGELFF. CDR3 nucleotide sequence: TGCAGCGTAGGGGGGGGGCAGCAGAACAGCGGGGAGCTGTTTTTT.

As to this clonotype: At one end, the junction sequence differs from germline, possibly due to a read error. The chain is built from TRBV11-2 and TRBJ2-1; 7 nucleotides align to TRBD2. The V gene's germline CDR1 is SGHAT and CDR2 FQNNGV. This CDR3 comprises 13 residues. This CDR3 is CVSSQAPSGDQFF. As DNA, the CDR3 is TGTGTCAGCAGTCAAGCCCCTAGCGGTGATCAGTTCTTC.

This clonotype has a single count. An end of the junction differs from the germline gene, which may be a read error. The chain joins TRBV11-2 to TRBJ2-1; possibly TRBD2 for D (5 bases). The CDR3 length is 15 residues. Germline V gives CDR1 SGHAT, CDR2 FQNNGV. The CDR3 DNA sequence: TGTGCCAGCAGCCCCGAGAGCGGTAGCGCTAATGAGCAGTTATTC. It is translated as CASSPESGSANEQLF.

This clonotype was seen at least ten times. J is TRBJ2-3 and V is TRBV7-9; D perhaps matches TRBD1 (6 bases). The ends were cut back, 9 bases at V and 1 base at J, with 20 bases in the middle. The CDR3 is 16 amino acids. Germline V CDR1 and CDR2: SEHNR, FQNEAQ (reference sequence). CDR3 in amino acids: CASTNLDRDGTDTQYF. DNA for the CDR3: TGTGCCAGTACTAACTTGGACAGAGACGGCACAGATACGCAGTATTTT.